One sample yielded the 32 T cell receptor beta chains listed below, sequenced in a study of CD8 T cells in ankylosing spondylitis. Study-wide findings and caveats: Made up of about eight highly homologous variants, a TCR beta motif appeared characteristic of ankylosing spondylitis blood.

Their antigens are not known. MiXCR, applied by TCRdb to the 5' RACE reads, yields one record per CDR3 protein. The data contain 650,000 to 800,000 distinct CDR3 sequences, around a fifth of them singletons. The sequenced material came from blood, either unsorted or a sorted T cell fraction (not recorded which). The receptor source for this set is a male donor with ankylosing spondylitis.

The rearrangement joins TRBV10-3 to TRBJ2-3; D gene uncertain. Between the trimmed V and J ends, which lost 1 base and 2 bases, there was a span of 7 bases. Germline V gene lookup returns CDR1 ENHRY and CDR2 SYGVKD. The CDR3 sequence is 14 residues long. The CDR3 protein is CAISELGYTDTQYF. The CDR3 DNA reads TGTGCCATCAGTGAGTTGGGCTACACAGATACGCAGTATTTT.

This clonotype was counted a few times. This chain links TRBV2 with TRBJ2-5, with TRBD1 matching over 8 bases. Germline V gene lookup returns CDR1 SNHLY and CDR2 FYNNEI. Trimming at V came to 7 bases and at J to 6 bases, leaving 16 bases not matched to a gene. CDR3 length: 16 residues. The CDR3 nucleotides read TGTGCCAGCACGATATCAAGTGGACAGGGTGGGCAGACCCAGTACTTC. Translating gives CASTISSGQGGQTQYF.

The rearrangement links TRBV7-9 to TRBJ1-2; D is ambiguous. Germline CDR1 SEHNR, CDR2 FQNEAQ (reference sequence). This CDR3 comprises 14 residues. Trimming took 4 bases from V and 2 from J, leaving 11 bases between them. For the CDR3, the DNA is TGTGCCAGCAGCTCCGCCGCATCAAACTATGGCTACACCTTC. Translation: CASSSAASNYGYTF. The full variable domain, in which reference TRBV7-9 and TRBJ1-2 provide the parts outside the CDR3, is DTGVSQNPRHKITKRGQNVTFRCDPISEHNRLYWYRQTLGQGPEFLTYFQNEAQLEKSRLLSDRFSAERPKGSFSTLEIQRTEQGDSAMYLCASSSAASNYGYTFGSGTRLTVV.

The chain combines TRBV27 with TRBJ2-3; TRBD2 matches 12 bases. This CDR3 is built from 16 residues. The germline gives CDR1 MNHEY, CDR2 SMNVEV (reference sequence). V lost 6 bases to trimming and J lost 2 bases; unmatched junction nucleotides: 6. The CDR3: CASRPTSGRSTDTQYF. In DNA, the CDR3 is TGTGCCAGCAGGCCGACTAGCGGGAGATCCACAGATACGCAGTATTTT.

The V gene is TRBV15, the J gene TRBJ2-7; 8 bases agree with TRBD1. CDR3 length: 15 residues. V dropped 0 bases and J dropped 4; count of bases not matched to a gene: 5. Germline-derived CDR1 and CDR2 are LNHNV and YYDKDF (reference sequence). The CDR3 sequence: CATSRERTGSYEQYF. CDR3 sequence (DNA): TGTGCCACCAGCAGAGAGCGGACAGGGTCTTACGAGCAGTACTTC. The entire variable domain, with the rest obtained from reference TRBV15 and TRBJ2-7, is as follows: DAMVIQNPRYQVTQFGKPVTLSCSQTLNHNVMYWYQQKSSQAPKLLFHYYDKDFNNEADTPDNFQSRRPNTSFCFLDIRSPGLGDTAMYLCATSRERTGSYEQYFGPGTRLTVT.

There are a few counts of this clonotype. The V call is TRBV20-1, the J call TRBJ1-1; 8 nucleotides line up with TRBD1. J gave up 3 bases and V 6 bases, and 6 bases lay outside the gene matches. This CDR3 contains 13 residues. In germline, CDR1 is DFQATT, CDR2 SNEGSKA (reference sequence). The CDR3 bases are TGCAGTGCGGAGACAGGGGCCTACACTGAAGCTTTCTTT. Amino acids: CSAETGAYTEAFF.

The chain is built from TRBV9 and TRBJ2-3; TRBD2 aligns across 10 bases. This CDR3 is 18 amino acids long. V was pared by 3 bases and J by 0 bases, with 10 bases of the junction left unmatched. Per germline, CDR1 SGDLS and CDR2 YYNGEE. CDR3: CASSGSSGGLYSTDTQYF. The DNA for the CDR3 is TGTGCCAGCAGCGGGTCTAGCGGGGGCCTCTATAGCACAGATACGCAGTATTTT.

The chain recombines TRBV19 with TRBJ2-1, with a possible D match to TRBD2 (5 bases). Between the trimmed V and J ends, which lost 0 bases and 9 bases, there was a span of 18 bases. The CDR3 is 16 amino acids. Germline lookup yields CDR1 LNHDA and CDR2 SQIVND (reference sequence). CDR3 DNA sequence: TGTGCCAGTAGTATAGATCAAGGGAGAGACCCTAGTGAGCAGTTCTTC. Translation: CASSIDQGRDPSEQFF.

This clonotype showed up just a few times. The chain's CDR3 is CAWSVRVTGGNEQFF. The CDR3 region has the DNA TGTGCCTGGAGTGTACGGGTTACAGGGGGCAATGAGCAGTTCTTC. This sequence joins TRBV30 and TRBJ2-1, with 8 bases that match TRBD1. The CDR3 has 15 residues. Trimming took 0 bases from V and 6 from J; bases not matched to a gene: 7. Germline V gene sequence: CDR1 GTSNPN, CDR2 SVGIG (reference sequence). Drawing the rest from reference TRBV30 and TRBJ2-1, the complete variable domain is SQTIHQWPATLVQPVGSPLSLECTVEGTSNPNLYWYRQAAGRGLQLLFYSVGIGQISSEVPQNLSASRPQDRQFILSSKKLLLSDSGFYLCAWSVRVTGGNEQFFGPGTRLTVL.

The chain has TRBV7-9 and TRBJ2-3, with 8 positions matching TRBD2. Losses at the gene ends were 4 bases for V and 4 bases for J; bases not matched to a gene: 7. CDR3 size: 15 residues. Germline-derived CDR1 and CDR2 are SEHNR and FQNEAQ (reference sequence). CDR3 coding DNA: TGTGCCAGCAGCTCCGTCTTCGGGGGGGCAGATACGCAGTATTTT. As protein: CASSSVFGGADTQYF. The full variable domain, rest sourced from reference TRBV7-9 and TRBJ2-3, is DTGVSQNPRHKITKRGQNVTFRCDPISEHNRLYWYRQTLGQGPEFLTYFQNEAQLEKSRLLSDRFSAERPKGSFSTLEIQRTEQGDSAMYLCASSSVFGGADTQYFGPGTRLTVL.

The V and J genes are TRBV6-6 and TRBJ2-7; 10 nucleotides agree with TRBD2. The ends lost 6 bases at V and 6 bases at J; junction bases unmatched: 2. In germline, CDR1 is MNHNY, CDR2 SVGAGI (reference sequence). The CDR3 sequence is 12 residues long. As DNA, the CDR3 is TGTGCCAGCAGCGGGACTAGCGTCGAGCAGTACTTC. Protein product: CASSGTSVEQYF.

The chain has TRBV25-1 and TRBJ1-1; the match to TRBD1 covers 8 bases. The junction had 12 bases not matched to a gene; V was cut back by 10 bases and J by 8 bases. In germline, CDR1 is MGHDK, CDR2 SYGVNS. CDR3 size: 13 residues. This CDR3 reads CATSRGDRREAFF. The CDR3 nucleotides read TGTGCCACCTCCCGGGGGGACAGGCGGGAAGCTTTCTTT. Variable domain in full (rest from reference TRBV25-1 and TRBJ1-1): EADIYQTPRYLVIGTGKKITLECSQTMGHDKMYWYQQDPGMELHLIHYSYGVNSTEKGDLSSESTVSRIRTEHFPLTLESARPSHTSQYLCATSRGDRREAFFGQGTRLTVV.

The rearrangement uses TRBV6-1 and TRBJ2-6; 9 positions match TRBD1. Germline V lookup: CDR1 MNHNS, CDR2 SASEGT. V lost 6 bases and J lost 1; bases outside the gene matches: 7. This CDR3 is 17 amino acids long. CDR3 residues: CASRRGQGLSGANVLTF. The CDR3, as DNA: TGTGCCAGCAGACGGGGACAGGGATTATCTGGGGCCAACGTCCTGACTTTC.

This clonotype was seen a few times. The CDR3 reads CATSDSGIQETQYF. The CDR3 coding sequence is TGTGCCACCAGTGATTCCGGGATCCAAGAGACCCAGTACTTC. V is TRBV24-1 and J is TRBJ2-5, with TRBD2 as a possible D gene (5 bases). Germline lookup yields CDR1 KGHDR and CDR2 SFDVKD. The length of the CDR3 is 14 residues. Trimming took off 2 bases at V and 1 base at J, with 7 bases between the two ends.

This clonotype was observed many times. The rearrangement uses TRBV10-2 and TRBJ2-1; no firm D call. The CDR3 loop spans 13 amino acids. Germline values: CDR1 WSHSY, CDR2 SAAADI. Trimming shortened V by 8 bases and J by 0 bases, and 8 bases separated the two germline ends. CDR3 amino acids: CASRADSYNEQFF. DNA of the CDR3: TGCGCCAGCCGGGCAGACTCCTACAATGAGCAGTTCTTC.

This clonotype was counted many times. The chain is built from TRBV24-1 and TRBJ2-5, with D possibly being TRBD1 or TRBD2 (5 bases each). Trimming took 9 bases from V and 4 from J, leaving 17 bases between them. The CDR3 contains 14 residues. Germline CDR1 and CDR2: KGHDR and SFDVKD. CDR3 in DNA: TGTGCCACCGAGGGACCGGTTGTGGGAGAGACCCAGTACTTC. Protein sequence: CATEGPVVGETQYF.

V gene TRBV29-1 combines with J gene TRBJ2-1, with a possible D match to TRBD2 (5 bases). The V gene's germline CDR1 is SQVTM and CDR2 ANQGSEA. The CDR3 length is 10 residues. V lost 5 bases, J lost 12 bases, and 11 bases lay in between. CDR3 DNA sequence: TGCAGCGTTTACGGGGTTAGGCAGTTCTTC. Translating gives CSVYGVRQFF.

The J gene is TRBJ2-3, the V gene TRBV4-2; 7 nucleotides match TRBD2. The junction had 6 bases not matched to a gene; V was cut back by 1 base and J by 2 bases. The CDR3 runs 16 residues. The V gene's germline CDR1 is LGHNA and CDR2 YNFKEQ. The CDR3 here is CASSQGMGGFTDTQYF. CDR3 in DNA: TGTGCCAGCAGCCAAGGAATGGGGGGGTTCACAGATACGCAGTATTTT.

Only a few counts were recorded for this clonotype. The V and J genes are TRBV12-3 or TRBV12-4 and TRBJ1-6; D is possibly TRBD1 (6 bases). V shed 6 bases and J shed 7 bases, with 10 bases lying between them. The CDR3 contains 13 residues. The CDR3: CASRGAENSPLHF. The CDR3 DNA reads TGTGCCAGCAGGGGGGCTGAAAATTCACCCCTCCACTTT.

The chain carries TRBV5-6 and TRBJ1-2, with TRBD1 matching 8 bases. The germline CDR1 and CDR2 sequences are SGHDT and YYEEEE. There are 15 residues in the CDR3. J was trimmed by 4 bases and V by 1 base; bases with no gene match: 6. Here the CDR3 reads CASSLPGQGGYGYTF. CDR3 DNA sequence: TGTGCCAGCAGCTTGCCTGGACAGGGCGGCTATGGCTACACCTTC.

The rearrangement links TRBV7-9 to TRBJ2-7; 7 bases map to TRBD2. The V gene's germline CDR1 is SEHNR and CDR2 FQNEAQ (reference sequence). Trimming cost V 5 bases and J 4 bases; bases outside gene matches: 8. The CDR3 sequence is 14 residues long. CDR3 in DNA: TGTGCCAGCAGCCGAGGACTAGTTAGTTACGAGCAGTACTTC. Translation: CASSRGLVSYEQYF.

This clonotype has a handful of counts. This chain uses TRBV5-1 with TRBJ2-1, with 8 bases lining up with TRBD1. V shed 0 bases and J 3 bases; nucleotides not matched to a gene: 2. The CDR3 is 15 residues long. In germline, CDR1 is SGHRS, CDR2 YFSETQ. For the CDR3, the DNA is TGCGCCAGCAGCTTGGGTGGGACAGGCTACAATGAGCAGTTCTTC. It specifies CASSLGGTGYNEQFF.

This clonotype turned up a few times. The CDR3 here is CASSWDRGLDTQYF. The CDR3 coding sequence is TGTGCCAGCAGTTGGGACAGGGGTTTGGATACGCAGTATTTT. The chain has TRBV28 and TRBJ2-3; 10 positions match TRBD1. The V gene's germline CDR1 is MDHEN and CDR2 SYDVKM. This CDR3 spans 14 amino acids. V was clipped by 4 bases and J by 6 bases; unmatched bases: 4.

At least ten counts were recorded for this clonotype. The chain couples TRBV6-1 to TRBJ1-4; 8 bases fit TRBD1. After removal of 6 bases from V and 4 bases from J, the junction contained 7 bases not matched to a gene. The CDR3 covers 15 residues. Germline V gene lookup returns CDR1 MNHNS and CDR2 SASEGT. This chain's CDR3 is CASRRLTGVNEKLFF. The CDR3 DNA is TGTGCCAGCAGGCGATTGACAGGGGTTAATGAAAAACTGTTTTTT.

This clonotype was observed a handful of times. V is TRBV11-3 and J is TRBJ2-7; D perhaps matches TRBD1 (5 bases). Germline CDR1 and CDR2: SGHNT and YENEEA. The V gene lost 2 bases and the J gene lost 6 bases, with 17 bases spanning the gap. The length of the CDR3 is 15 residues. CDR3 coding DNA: TGTGCCAGCAGCTTATACTCCGGGCAGGGCACCGAGCAGTACTTC. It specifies CASSLYSGQGTEQYF. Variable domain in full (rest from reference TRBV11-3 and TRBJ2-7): EAGVVQSPRYKIIEKKQPVAFWCNPISGHNTLYWYLQNLGQGPELLIRYENEEAVDDSQLPKDRFSAERLKGVDSTLKIQPAELGDSAVYLCASSLYSGQGTEQYFGPGTRLTVT.

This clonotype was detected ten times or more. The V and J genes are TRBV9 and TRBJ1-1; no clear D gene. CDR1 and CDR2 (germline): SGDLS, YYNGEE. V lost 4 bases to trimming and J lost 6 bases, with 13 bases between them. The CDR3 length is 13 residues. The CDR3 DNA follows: TGTGCCAGCAGCCTGAGAGAAGGCGCTGAAGCTTTCTTT. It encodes CASSLREGAEAFF.

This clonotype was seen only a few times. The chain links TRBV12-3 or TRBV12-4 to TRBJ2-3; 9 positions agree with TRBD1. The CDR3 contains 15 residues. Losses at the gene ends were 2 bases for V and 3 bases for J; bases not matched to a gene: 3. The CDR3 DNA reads TGTGCCAGCAGTTTAAGGACAGGGGAAACAGATACGCAGTATTTT. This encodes CASSLRTGETDTQYF.

CDR3 in DNA: TGTGCCAGCAGCCCAGGGGACGGTTTGGAGGGAAACACCATATATTTT. Translating it yields CASSPGDGLEGNTIYF. The rearrangement uses TRBV7-9 and TRBJ1-3; D possibly corresponds to TRBD1 (6 bases). This CDR3 comprises 16 residues. V lost 5 bases to trimming and J lost 4 bases, with 18 bases between them. Germline loops: CDR1 SEHNR, CDR2 FQNEAQ (reference sequence).

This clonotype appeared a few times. CDR3 protein: CASWGRDSYNEQFF. CDR3 coding DNA: TGTGCCAGCTGGGGGCGGGATTCTTACAATGAGCAGTTCTTC. The chain joins TRBV28 to TRBJ2-1; D is tentatively TRBD1 or TRBD2 (6 bases each). This CDR3 has 14 residues. V shed 8 bases and J shed 4 bases, with 15 bases lying between them. Germline V CDR1 and CDR2: MDHEN, SYDVKM.

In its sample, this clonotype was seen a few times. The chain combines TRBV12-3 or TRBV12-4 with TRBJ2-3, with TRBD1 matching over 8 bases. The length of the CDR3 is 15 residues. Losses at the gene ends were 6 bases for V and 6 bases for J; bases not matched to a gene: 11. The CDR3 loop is CASSYGQGRVDTQYF. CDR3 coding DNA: TGTGCCAGCAGCTACGGACAGGGCCGTGTGGATACGCAGTATTTT.

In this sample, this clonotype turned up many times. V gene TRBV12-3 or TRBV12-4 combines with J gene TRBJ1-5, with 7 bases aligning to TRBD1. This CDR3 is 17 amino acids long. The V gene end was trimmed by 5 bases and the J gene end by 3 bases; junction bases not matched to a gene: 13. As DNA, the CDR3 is TGTGCCAGCAGTCCCAGCTCGCCGGGGACAGACAATCAGCCCCAGCATTTT. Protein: CASSPSSPGTDNQPQHF.

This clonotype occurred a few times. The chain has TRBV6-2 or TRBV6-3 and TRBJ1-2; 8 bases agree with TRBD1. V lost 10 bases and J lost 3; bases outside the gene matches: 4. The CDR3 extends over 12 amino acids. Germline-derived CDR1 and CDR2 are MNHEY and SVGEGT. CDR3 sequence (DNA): TGTGCCACTAAGACAGGGGACTATGGCTACACCTTC. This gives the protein CATKTGDYGYTF.